This TCR beta chain was documented in a study of blood T cell repertoires in COVID-19. For the study at large: Donors in the United States, Italy and Spain gave samples during acute or convalescent COVID-19. T cells, B-cell-depleted T cells, or PBMCs supplied cDNA or gDNA.

Germline CDR1 is ENHRY and CDR2 is SYGVKD. The V gene end was trimmed by 10 bases and the J gene end by 2 bases; junction bases not matched to a gene: 8. The CDR3 runs to 14 residues. Clones were sequenced by immunoSEQ multiplex PCR, and TCRdb holds only the in-frame ones, with some missing. This sample has 95,000 to 150,000 clones, with 70% to 80% found just once. The receptor comes from a man between 35 and 55 years old with active or convalescent COVID-19. J is TRBJ2-7 and V is TRBV10-3, with 10 positions matching TRBD2. The sample consisted of peripheral blood. This CDR3 is CATRLAGVPYEQYF. Written as DNA, the CDR3 is TGTGCCACCAGACTAGCGGGCGTCCCCTACGAGCAGTACTTC.